Sequencing of this T cell receptor (beta chain) was carried out in a study of identifying expanded T cells in peripheral blood. CDR3 size: 14 residues. CDR1 is MDHEN and CDR2 is SYDVKM in the germline V gene. The V and J ends lost 8 bases and 1 base, in that order; junction bases with no gene match: 7. The data were produced by immunoSEQ multiplex PCR, yet TCRdb's version contains in-frame clones alone and is incomplete. Of about 81,000 clones listed, roughly 89% were seen once; the top ten hold roughly 21%. With regard to this clone: Its specificity is unknown.

No infections or other immune events were documented during collection. Whole-study results and caveats: Over two and four weeks, about 17 and 20 clones changed, versus around 1.3 between replicates. Clone count variance between approximately 2-week samples rose with total template count.

The V gene is TRBV28, the J gene TRBJ2-5, with 7 bases lining up with TRBD1. The origin of this receptor is a person aged 18 to 75 in good health. Sequences were obtained from blood. Here the CDR3 DNA reads TGTGCCAGCGGAAGACGACAGGGCCAAGAGACCCAGTACTTC. It codes for CASGRRQGQETQYF. The variable domain in full, completed from reference TRBV28 and TRBJ2-5, reads DVKVTQSSRYLVKRTGEKVFLECVQDMDHENMFWYRQDPGLGLRLIYFSYDVKMKEKGDIPEGYSVSREKKERFSLILESASTNQTSMYLCASGRRQGQETQYFGPGTRLLVL.